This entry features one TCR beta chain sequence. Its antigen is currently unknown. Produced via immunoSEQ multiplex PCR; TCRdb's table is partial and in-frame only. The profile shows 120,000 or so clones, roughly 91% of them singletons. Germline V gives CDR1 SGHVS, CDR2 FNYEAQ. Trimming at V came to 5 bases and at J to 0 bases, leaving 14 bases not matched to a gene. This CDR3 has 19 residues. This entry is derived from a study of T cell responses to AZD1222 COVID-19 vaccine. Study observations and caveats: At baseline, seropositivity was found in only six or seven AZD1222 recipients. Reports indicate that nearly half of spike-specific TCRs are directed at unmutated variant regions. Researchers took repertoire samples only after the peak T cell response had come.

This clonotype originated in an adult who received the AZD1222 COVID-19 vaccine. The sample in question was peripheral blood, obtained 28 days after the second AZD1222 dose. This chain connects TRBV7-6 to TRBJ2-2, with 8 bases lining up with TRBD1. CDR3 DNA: TGTGCCAGCAGCCCCAGGGGTCGGCAGGGGGCTGCGAACACCGGGGAGCTGTTTTTT. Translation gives CASSPRGRQGAANTGELFF.